One TCR beta chain is described in this entry. The antigen is unknown. Germline CDR1 and CDR2: LNHNV and YYDKDF (reference sequence). Trimming removed 0 bases at V and 5 bases at J, with 10 bases between. CDR3 length equals 14 residues. This specimen comes from a study of Ad26.COV2.S vaccination and SARS-CoV-2 variants. Study outcomes and limitations: Post-vaccination breadth of spike-specific CD8+ and CD4+ T cell responses was reportedly substantial.

Treatment described: roughly 18 received Ad26.COV2.S at low or high dose, single or two shots; a few received placebo; per-sample allocation not given. The samples date from day 63 after the first vaccine or placebo injection. Sequenced by immunoSEQ multiplex PCR; TCRdb stores in-frame clones only, minus some. The sample gives over 200,000 clones, 88% of which show up once; around a tenth is in the top ten. The sequencing here drew on peripheral blood, taken in a trial of Ad26.COV2.S vaccine versus placebo. This sequence was found in a person aged 18 to 59 who received the Ad26.COV2.S COVID-19 vaccine or a placebo. The V gene is TRBV15, the J gene TRBJ1-1; perhaps TRBD1 as D (6 bases). The CDR3 region is CATSRERGGTEAFF. For the CDR3, the DNA is TGTGCCACCAGCAGAGAAAGGGGGGGTACTGAAGCTTTCTTT.